A single sample is the source of the 10 T cell receptor beta chains below, sequenced in a study of shared clonotypes between healthy human individuals. TCRdb's copy holds only in-frame clones and misses some; the assay was immunoSEQ multiplex PCR. The sample carries 2,500,000 or so clones, approximately 93% recorded once. Sequenced sample: naive CD4+ T cells from PBMCs. As to subset: CD45RA+ positively selected. Receptors originate from a man younger than 35 in good health. Some clones in this sample may be carry-over from other donors' samples.

The genes are TRBV4-1 and TRBJ2-2; D gene uncertain. V was cut by 0 bases and J by 4 bases, with 9 bases left in between. This CDR3 is built from 15 residues. Germline loops: CDR1 MGHRA, CDR2 YSYEKL. The CDR3 DNA reads TGCGCCAGCAGCCAAGAAACGAGTGCCACCGGGGAGCTGTTTTTT. This sequence encodes CASSQETSATGELFF.

The chain is built from TRBV6-5 and TRBJ2-5; D may match TRBD1 or TRBD2 (5 bases each). The CDR3 is 15 amino acids. The germline V gene encodes CDR1 MNHEY and CDR2 SVGAGI. With 6 bases removed from V and 5 bases from J, the gap between germline ends came to 19 bases. This CDR3 reads CASSFDPGRQETQYF. The CDR3 DNA sequence: TGTGCCAGCAGCTTTGACCCGGGACGGCAGGAGACCCAGTACTTC.

The V gene is TRBV7-9, the J gene TRBJ2-5; the D gene is possibly TRBD1 (6 bases). Trimming took 5 bases from V and 5 from J, leaving 15 bases between them. The CDR3 has 14 residues. Per germline, CDR1 SEHNR and CDR2 FQNEAQ (reference sequence). Here the CDR3 reads CASSTDRLLETQYF. The CDR3 region has the DNA TGTGCCAGCAGCACGGACAGATTACTCGAGACCCAGTACTTC. The variable domain in full, with the rest retrieved from reference TRBV7-9 and TRBJ2-5, is DTGVSQNPRHKITKRGQNVTFRCDPISEHNRLYWYRQTLGQGPEFLTYFQNEAQLEKSRLLSDRFSAERPKGSFSTLEIQRTEQGDSAMYLCASSTDRLLETQYFGPGTRLLVL.

The chain combines TRBV19 with TRBJ2-7; D uncertain. Between the trimmed V and J ends, which lost 3 bases and 0 bases, there was a span of 3 bases. Germline assignment: CDR1 LNHDA and CDR2 SQIVND (reference sequence). This CDR3 comprises 12 residues. The CDR3 is CASSMSSYEQYF. In nucleotides, the CDR3 is TGTGCCAGTAGTATGAGCTCCTACGAGCAGTACTTC.

J is TRBJ2-5 and V is TRBV5-1; 10 bases are shared with TRBD2. Germline CDR1 reads SGHRS; CDR2 reads YFSETQ. V shed 0 bases, J shed 1 base, and the junction held 9 bases outside the gene matches. The CDR3 sequence is 18 residues long. The CDR3 coding sequence is TGCGCCAGCAGCTTGGTCGTACTAGCGGGACGGGGCCAAGAGACCCAGTACTTC. Translation: CASSLVVLAGRGQETQYF.

The chain joins TRBV6-1 to TRBJ2-5, with D uncertain. The CDR3 runs 12 residues. V dropped 8 bases and J dropped 4 bases, with 11 bases sitting between them. The germline V gene encodes CDR1 MNHNS and CDR2 SASEGT. CDR3 DNA sequence: TGTGCCAGCGGGGTTACGCGAGAGACCCAGTACTTC. Its translation: CASGVTRETQYF.

The V call is TRBV29-1, the J call TRBJ2-2, with D perhaps TRBD2 (6 bases). The CDR3 is 14 amino acids. Germline values: CDR1 SQVTM, CDR2 ANQGSEA. The V end lost 4 bases, the J end lost 1 base, and 10 bases lay between the germline ends. In DNA form, the CDR3 reads TGCAGCGTTGTCGCGGGACTGAACACCGGGGAGCTGTTTTTT. Residues: CSVVAGLNTGELFF.

A single count supports this clone. CDR3 sequence: CASSNRLAAIFKTDTQYF. CDR3 coding DNA: TGTGCCAGTAGTAACCGACTAGCGGCTATATTCAAAACAGATACGCAGTATTTT. This rearrangement joins TRBV19 to TRBJ2-3; 9 bases map to TRBD2. J gave up 3 bases and V 4 bases, and 14 bases lay outside the gene matches. The CDR3 spans 18 residues. Germline V gene data show CDR1 as LNHDA and CDR2 as SQIVND (reference sequence).

The rearrangement uses TRBV27 and TRBJ2-3; D is unresolved. The CDR3 has 16 amino acids. Between the trimmed V and J ends, which lost 5 bases and 6 bases, there was a span of 21 bases. Per germline, CDR1 MNHEY and CDR2 SMNVEV (reference sequence). CDR3 region: CASSLIHPVRGDTQYF. Written as DNA, the CDR3 is TGTGCCAGCAGTCTAATTCATCCTGTCCGTGGGGATACGCAGTATTTT.

V usage is TRBV7-8 and J usage is TRBJ1-1; D is unclear. V gave up 1 base and J gave up 2 bases, with 5 bases separating them. This CDR3 is built from 13 residues. Looked up from germline, CDR1 is SGHVS and CDR2 is FQNEAQ. The CDR3 reads CASSLGSNTEAFF. CDR3 DNA sequence: TGTGCCAGCAGCTTAGGTAGTAACACTGAAGCTTTCTTT.